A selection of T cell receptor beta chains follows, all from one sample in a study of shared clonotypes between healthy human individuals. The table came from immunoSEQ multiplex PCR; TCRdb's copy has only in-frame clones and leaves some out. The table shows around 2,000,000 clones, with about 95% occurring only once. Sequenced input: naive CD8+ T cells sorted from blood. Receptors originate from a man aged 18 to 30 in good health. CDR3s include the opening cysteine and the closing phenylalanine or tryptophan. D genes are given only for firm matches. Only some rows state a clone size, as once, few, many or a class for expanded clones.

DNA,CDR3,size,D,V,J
TGTGCCATCAGGGAGACTAGCGGAAATTCCTACGAGCAGTACTTC,CAIRETSGNSYEQYF,-,TRBD2,TRBV10-3,TRBJ2-7
TGTGCCAGCAGCTTGGATCCGAATAACTATGGCTACACCTTC,CASSLDPNNYGYTF,once,-,TRBV5-4,TRBJ1-2
TGCGCCAGCAGCTTATCTGACGGGGGGGCGACAGATACGCAGTATTTT,CASSLSDGGATDTQYF,-,TRBD2,TRBV5-1,TRBJ2-3
TGTGCCTGGACCCCAGGGGAGACCCAAGAGACCCAGTACTTC,CAWTPGETQETQYF,-,-,TRBV30,TRBJ2-5
TGTGCCAGCACTCCGGGTGGCGTCGATGAGCAGTTCTTC,CASTPGGVDEQFF,-,-,TRBV9,TRBJ2-1
TGTGCCAGTAGTATCGATAAGAGCGATAATAGCAATCAGCCCCAGCATTTT,CASSIDKSDNSNQPQHF,-,-,TRBV19,TRBJ1-5
TGTGCCAGCAGCCCCTCCGGTAGGCAGGGGACCGAGCAGTACTTC,CASSPSGRQGTEQYF,-,-,TRBV7-9,TRBJ2-7
TGCGCCAGCAGCCAAGATTTTACGGGAGGGGGGGAGACCCAGTACTTC,CASSQDFTGGGETQYF,-,TRBD2,TRBV4-1,TRBJ2-5
TGTGCCAGCACTATCGATAGCACAGATACGCAGTATTTT,CASTIDSTDTQYF,-,-,TRBV28,TRBJ2-3
TGCAGCGTTATAATAGCGGGAGAGACCCAGTACTTC,CSVIIAGETQYF,-,TRBD2,TRBV29-1,TRBJ2-5
TGTGCCAGCAGTTTAAGGCGGTGGCCAGAGAGGGATCAGCCCCAGCATTTT,CASSLRRWPERDQPQHF,-,-,TRBV28,TRBJ1-5
TGTGCCAGCAGTTTAAGGACAGGGGATGGCTACACCTTC,CASSLRTGDGYTF,-,TRBD1,TRBV28,TRBJ1-2
TGTGCCAGCAGCGTCGACTTGGTGAGCTCCTACAATGAGCAGTTCTTC,CASSVDLVSSYNEQFF,-,-,TRBV9,TRBJ2-1
TGTGCCAGTAGTTTTGACAGCTCCTATAATTCACCCCTCCACTTT,CASSFDSSYNSPLHF,-,-,TRBV19,TRBJ1-6
TGTGCCAGCAGCTTAAGGGGACTAGCGGGGGACCCCACAGATACGCAGTATTTT,CASSLRGLAGDPTDTQYF,-,TRBD2,TRBV13,TRBJ2-3
TGTGCCAGCAGTGAAGCGAGTTTTACCGGGGAGCTGTTTTTT,CASSEASFTGELFF,-,-,TRBV2,TRBJ2-2
TGTGCCAGCAGCTCTGTCGTTGAGGGGGCGAACACTGAAGCTTTCTTT,CASSSVVEGANTEAFF,-,TRBD1,TRBV7-6,TRBJ1-1
TGTGCCAGCAGTCTACGGACAGGAGGAGATGAAAAACTGTTTTTT,CASSLRTGGDEKLFF,-,TRBD1,TRBV27,TRBJ1-4
TGTGCCAGCCATACAGATCAGGGATGGCGGGGAGAGACCCAGTACTTC,CASHTDQGWRGETQYF,-,-,TRBV11-2,TRBJ2-5
TGTGCCAGCAGCTTCGGAGCCATGGACAGATCCGAGACCCAGTACTTC,CASSFGAMDRSETQYF,-,-,TRBV7-6,TRBJ2-5
TGTGCCAGCAGCTTGGCTAAGGGGGGCGTCTCCTACGAGCAGTACTTC,CASSLAKGGVSYEQYF,-,-,TRBV11-2,TRBJ2-7
TGTGCCAGCAGCCAACTCTCGAACACTGAAGCTTTCTTT,CASSQLSNTEAFF,-,-,TRBV7-8,TRBJ1-1
TGTGCCAGCAGTGATTTGACAGGGGTGACCACTGAAGCTTTCTTT,CASSDLTGVTTEAFF,once,TRBD1,TRBV6-1,TRBJ1-1
TGCGCCAGCAGCCACGATGACTGGAGCGTCCGTAATGAGCAGTTCTTC,CASSHDDWSVRNEQFF,once,-,TRBV4-1,TRBJ2-1
TGTGCCAGCAGTTTAGTAGGGATTGGCACTGAAGCTTTCTTT,CASSLVGIGTEAFF,-,-,TRBV27,TRBJ1-1
TGTGCCAGCAGCTTGCAGGGGTACGAGCAGTACTTC,CASSLQGYEQYF,-,-,TRBV5-6,TRBJ2-7
TGTGCCAGTAGTGGCAGGGGGGACACTGAAGCTTTCTTT,CASSGRGDTEAFF,-,TRBD1,TRBV19,TRBJ1-1
TGTGCCTCAGGGTCCGGGGCCTTTGAGCAGTACTTC,CASGSGAFEQYF,-,-,TRBV27,TRBJ2-7
TGTGCCAGCAGAAAAAGGGATAGGGACTGGGAGGTCTACGAGCAGTACTTC,CASRKRDRDWEVYEQYF,-,-,TRBV5-5,TRBJ2-7
TGTGCCAGCAGCCCCCCCGCGGGAGAGTTCGCCGGGGAGCTGTTTTTT,CASSPPAGEFAGELFF,-,TRBD2,TRBV7-9,TRBJ2-2
TGTGCCTCTCGAGGGGCGGCGGGAAACACCATATATTTT,CASRGAAGNTIYF,-,-,TRBV30,TRBJ1-3
TGTGCCAGCAGTCCAAGTAGCGGGGCAAAGGGGTACGAGCAGTACTTC,CASSPSSGAKGYEQYF,-,TRBD2,TRBV27,TRBJ2-7
TGTGCCAGCGCCCCCCTGGGACAGGCCGACGAGCAGTACTTC,CASAPLGQADEQYF,-,TRBD1,TRBV7-9,TRBJ2-7
TGCGCCAGCAGCCAAGATTGGGCAGGGGGCTACGGTGAGCAGTTCTTC,CASSQDWAGGYGEQFF,-,TRBD1,TRBV4-3,TRBJ2-1
TGTGCCAGCAGTGCCCAGGGGGCCAGGGGGCCCGCCCACGAGCAGTACTTC,CASSAQGARGPAHEQYF,-,TRBD1,TRBV27,TRBJ2-7
TGTGCCAGTAGTACCCGGACACTACTCTCCACAGATACGCAGTATTTT,CASSTRTLLSTDTQYF,-,-,TRBV19,TRBJ2-3
TGTGCCAGCAGTTACTCCGGCGGAGTCCATATCTACGAGCAGTACTTC,CASSYSGGVHIYEQYF,-,-,TRBV6-5,TRBJ2-7
TGTGCCACCACACGCGGGGACAGGGGAGTAGGCTACACCTTC,CATTRGDRGVGYTF,-,TRBD1,TRBV6-6,TRBJ1-2
TGTGCCAGCAGTTACTCGACGGGACAGTCCGAGCAGTACTTC,CASSYSTGQSEQYF,-,TRBD1,TRBV6-5,TRBJ2-7
TGTGCCAGTAGTATAGAGTTTAGGAGTGAGCAGTTCTTC,CASSIEFRSEQFF,-,-,TRBV19,TRBJ2-1
TGTGCCAGCAGCTTAGGAGAGAACACCTACGAGCAGTACTTC,CASSLGENTYEQYF,-,-,TRBV5-4,TRBJ2-7
TGTGCCAGCAGACCTACAGGCCTACCAAATGAAAAACTGTTTTTT,CASRPTGLPNEKLFF,-,-,TRBV27,TRBJ1-4
TGTGCCAGCAGCTTGCCCACCTCCTACGAGCAGTACTTC,CASSLPTSYEQYF,-,-,TRBV5-4,TRBJ2-7